The next 10 T cell receptor beta chains were all read from a single sample in a study of T-cell reconstitution after alpha-beta-depleted transplantation in children. Unique molecular identifiers were incorporated when the TCRbeta library was constructed. One entry per CDR3 protein results from TCRdb running MiXCR on the PCR reads. This table has roughly 590,000 distinct CDR3 sequences, approximately 15% appearing once. The sequences come from PBMCs from the stem cell graft donor, collected from the stem cell graft. The receptor set was obtained from a human donor who donated a stem cell graft to a child with acute myeloid leukemia.

This clonotype was detected ten times or more. This chain connects TRBV5-6 to TRBJ2-1; weak D call: TRBD2 (5 bases). CDR1 and CDR2 from the germline V gene are SGHDT and YYEEEE. Deletions cut 0 bases from V and 4 bases from J, with 8 bases between. The CDR3 runs to 14 residues. This chain's CDR3 is CASSLGESYNEQFF. CDR3 DNA sequence: TGTGCCAGCAGCTTGGGGGAGAGTTACAATGAGCAGTTCTTC.

This clonotype has just a few counts. The J gene is TRBJ1-1, the V gene TRBV4-3; D remains ambiguous. Germline-derived CDR1 and CDR2 are LGHNA and YSLEER. V shed 0 bases and J shed 1 base, with 9 bases lying between them. CDR3 size: 15 residues. CDR3 coding DNA: TGCGCCAGCAGCCAAGATAGACTCACGAACACTGAAGCTTTCTTT. Its translation is CASSQDRLTNTEAFF.

The gene calls are TRBV7-2 and TRBJ2-1; TRBD2 aligns across 12 bases. V was pared by 3 bases and J by 6 bases, with 6 bases of the junction left unmatched. The CDR3 sequence is 16 residues long. Germline CDR1 and CDR2: SGHTA and FQGNSA. The CDR3 reads CASSLTASGGANEQFF. The CDR3, as DNA: TGTGCCAGCAGCTTGACGGCTAGCGGGGGGGCCAATGAGCAGTTCTTC.

This clonotype occurred a few times. The V and J genes are TRBV4-3 and TRBJ2-7, with D perhaps matching TRBD1 (6 bases). Germline V gene lookup returns CDR1 LGHNA and CDR2 YSLEER. The CDR3 is 16 amino acids. The V end lost 0 bases, the J end lost 4 bases, and 16 bases lay between the germline ends. The CDR3 nucleotides read TGCGCCAGCAGCCAAGATCATGAGGGACACACATACGAGCAGTACTTC. It translates to CASSQDHEGHTYEQYF.

The rearrangement joins TRBV12-3 or TRBV12-4 to TRBJ2-2; D is unresolved. The CDR3 sequence is 14 residues long. Trimming removed 7 bases at V and 0 bases at J, with 9 bases between. The CDR3 region has the DNA TGTGCCAGCAAATGGACCGCGAACACCGGGGAGCTGTTTTTT. It codes for CASKWTANTGELFF.

In this sample, this clonotype turned up many times. The J gene is TRBJ2-1, the V gene TRBV20-1, with TRBD2 matching 8 bases. Looked up from germline, CDR1 is DFQATT and CDR2 is SNEGSKA (reference sequence). This CDR3 contains 15 residues. The V and J ends lost 1 base and 6 bases, in that order; junction bases with no gene match: 8. CDR3 coding DNA: TGCAGTGCTAGAGCGGCCGGGACTAGGGGCAATGAGCAGTTCTTC. It translates to CSARAAGTRGNEQFF.

This clonotype was seen more than once but under ten times. The J gene is TRBJ2-6, the V gene TRBV4-3, with unresolved D. V lost 4 bases to trimming and J lost 0 bases, with 10 bases between them. CDR1 and CDR2 (germline): LGHNA, YSLEER. CDR3 length equals 16 residues. The CDR3 DNA reads as TGCGCCAGCAGCCCAAATCTAGGCTCTGGGGCCAACGTCCTGACTTTC. Encoded protein: CASSPNLGSGANVLTF.

This clonotype was picked up many times. The chain uses TRBV24-1 and TRBJ1-2; TRBD1 is a possible D gene (6 bases). Trimming removed 3 bases from V and 3 bases from J, with 16 bases in between. The length of the CDR3 is 16 residues. Per germline, CDR1 KGHDR and CDR2 SFDVKD. The CDR3 nucleotides are TGTGCCACCAGTGATACGGGACACCCGGCGGACTATGGCTACACCTTC. Protein product: CATSDTGHPADYGYTF.

At least ten counts were recorded for this clonotype. The rearrangement joins TRBV7-2 to TRBJ2-5; D gene uncertain. The CDR3 runs to 12 residues. Trimming stripped 1 base from V and 6 bases from J, with 6 bases between. Germline V CDR1 and CDR2: SGHTA, FQGNSA. The CDR3 DNA follows: TGTGCCAGCAGCTTAGGCGGACAGACCCAGTACTTC. Encoded protein: CASSLGGQTQYF.

This clonotype was seen repeatedly, ten times or more. CDR3 DNA sequence: TGTGCCAGCAGTTTATCCGGACCCAATGAGCAGTTCTTC. Translated, it gives CASSLSGPNEQFF. The chain employs TRBV12-3 or TRBV12-4 and TRBJ2-1; D uncertain. V was shortened by 2 bases and J by 6 bases, with 8 bases between the two germline ends. This CDR3 spans 13 amino acids.